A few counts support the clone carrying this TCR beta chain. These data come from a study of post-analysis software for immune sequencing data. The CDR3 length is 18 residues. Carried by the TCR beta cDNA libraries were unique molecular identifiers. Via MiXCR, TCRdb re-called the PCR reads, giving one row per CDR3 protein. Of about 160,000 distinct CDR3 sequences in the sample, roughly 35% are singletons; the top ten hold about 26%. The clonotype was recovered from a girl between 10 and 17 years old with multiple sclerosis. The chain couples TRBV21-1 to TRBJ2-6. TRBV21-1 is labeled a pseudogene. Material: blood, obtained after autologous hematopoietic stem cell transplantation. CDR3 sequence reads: CASSKEEQVHSGANVLTF. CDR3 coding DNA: TGTGCCAGCAGCAAAGAGGAGCAGGTACACTCTGGGGCCAACGTCCTGACTTTC.